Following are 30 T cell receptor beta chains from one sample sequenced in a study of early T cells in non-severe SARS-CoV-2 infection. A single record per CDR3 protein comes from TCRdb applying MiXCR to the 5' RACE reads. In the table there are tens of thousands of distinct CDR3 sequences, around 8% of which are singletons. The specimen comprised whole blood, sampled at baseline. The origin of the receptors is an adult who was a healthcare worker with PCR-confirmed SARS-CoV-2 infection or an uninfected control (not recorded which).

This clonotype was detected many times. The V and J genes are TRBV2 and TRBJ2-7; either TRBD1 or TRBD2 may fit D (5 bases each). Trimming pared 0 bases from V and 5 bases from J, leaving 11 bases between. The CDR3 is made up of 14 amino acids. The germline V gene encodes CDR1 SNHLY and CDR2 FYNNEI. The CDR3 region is CASSEAGVDNEQYF. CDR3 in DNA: TGTGCCAGCAGTGAAGCGGGGGTTGACAACGAGCAGTACTTC.

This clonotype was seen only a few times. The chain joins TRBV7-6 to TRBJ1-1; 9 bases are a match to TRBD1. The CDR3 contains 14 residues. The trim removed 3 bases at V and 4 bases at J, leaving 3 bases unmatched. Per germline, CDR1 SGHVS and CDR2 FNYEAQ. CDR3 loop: CASSFGTGLTEAFF. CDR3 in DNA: TGTGCCAGCAGCTTTGGGACAGGGCTCACTGAAGCTTTCTTT.

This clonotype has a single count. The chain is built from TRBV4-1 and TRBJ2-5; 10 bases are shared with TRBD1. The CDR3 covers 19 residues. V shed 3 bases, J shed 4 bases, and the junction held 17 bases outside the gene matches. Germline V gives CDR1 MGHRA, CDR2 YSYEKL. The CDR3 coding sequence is TGCGCCAGCAGCCAGGATTGGGGACAGGGGTATTTTCGCGCAGAGACCCAGTACTTC. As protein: CASSQDWGQGYFRAETQYF.

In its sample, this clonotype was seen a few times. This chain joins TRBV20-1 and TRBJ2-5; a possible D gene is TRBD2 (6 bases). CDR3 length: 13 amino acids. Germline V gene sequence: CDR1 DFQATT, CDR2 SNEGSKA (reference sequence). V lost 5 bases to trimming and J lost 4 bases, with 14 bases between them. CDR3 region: CSAGVSSAETQYF. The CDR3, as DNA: TGCAGTGCTGGGGTATCTAGCGCAGAGACCCAGTACTTC.

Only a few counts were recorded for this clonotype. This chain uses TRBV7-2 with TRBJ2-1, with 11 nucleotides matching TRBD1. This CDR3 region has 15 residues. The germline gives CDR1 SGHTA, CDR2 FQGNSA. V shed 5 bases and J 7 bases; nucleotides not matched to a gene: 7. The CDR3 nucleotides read TGTGCCAGCAGCCGGACCGGGACAGGGGGGAATGAGCAGTTCTTC. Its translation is CASSRTGTGGNEQFF. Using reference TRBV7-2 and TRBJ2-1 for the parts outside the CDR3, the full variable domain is GAGVSQSPSNKVTEKGKDVELRCDPISGHTALYWYRQSLGQGLEFLIYFQGNSAPDKSGLPSDRFSAERTGGSVSTLTIQRTQQEDSAVYLCASSRTGTGGNEQFFGPGTRLTVL.

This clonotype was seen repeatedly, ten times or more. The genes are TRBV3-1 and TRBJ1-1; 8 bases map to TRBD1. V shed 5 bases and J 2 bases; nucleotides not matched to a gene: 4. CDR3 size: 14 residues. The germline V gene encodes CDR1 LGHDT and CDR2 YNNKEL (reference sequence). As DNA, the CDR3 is TGTGCCAGCAGCTCCAGGGGGCGTAACACTGAAGCTTTCTTT. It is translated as CASSSRGRNTEAFF.

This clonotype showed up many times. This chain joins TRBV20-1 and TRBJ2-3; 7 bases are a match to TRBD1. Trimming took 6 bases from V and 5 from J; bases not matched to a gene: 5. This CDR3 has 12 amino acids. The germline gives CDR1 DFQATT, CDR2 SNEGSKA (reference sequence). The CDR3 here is CSAEQGIDTQYF. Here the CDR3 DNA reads TGCAGTGCCGAACAGGGGATAGATACGCAGTATTTT.

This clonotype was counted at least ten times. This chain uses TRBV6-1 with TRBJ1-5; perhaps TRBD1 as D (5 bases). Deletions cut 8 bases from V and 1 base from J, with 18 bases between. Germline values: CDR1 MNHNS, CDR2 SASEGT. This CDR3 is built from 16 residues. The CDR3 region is CASVAGEKLSNQPQHF. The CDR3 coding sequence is TGTGCCAGCGTCGCGGGGGAGAAGTTGAGCAATCAGCCCCAGCATTTT.

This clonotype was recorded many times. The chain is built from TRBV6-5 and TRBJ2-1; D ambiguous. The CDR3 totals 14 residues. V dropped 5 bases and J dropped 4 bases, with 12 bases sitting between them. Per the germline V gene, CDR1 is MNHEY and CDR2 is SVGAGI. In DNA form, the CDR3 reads TGTGCCAGCAGTCACCCCTCAGCGTACAATGAGCAGTTCTTC. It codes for CASSHPSAYNEQFF.

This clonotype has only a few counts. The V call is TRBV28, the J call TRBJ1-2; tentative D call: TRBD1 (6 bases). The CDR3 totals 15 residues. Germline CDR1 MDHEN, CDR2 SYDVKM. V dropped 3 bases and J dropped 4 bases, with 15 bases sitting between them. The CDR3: CASSFSRQAFYGYTF. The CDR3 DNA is TGTGCCAGCAGTTTTAGTAGACAGGCCTTCTATGGCTACACCTTC.

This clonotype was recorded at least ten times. CDR3 DNA sequence: TGCAGTGCTACCCCGGGACAGGGCGTCAATCAGCCCCAGCATTTT. This encodes CSATPGQGVNQPQHF. The chain carries TRBV20-1 and TRBJ1-5; 9 bases fit TRBD1. V gave up 4 bases and J gave up 3 bases; unmatched junction bases: 7. CDR1 DFQATT and CDR2 SNEGSKA come from the germline V gene (reference sequence). The CDR3 is 15 amino acids.

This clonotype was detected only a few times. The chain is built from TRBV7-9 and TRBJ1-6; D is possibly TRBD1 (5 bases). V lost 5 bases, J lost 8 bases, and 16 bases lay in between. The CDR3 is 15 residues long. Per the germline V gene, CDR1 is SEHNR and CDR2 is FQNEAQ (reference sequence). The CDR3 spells CASSKGTEPYSPLHF. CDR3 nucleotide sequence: TGTGCCAGCAGCAAAGGGACGGAGCCTTATTCACCCCTCCACTTT.

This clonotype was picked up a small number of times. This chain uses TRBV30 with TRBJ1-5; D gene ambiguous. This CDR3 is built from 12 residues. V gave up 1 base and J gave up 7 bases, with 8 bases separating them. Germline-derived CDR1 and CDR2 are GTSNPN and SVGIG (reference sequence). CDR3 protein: CAWSAGAQPQHF. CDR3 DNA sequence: TGTGCCTGGAGTGCCGGAGCGCAGCCCCAGCATTTT.

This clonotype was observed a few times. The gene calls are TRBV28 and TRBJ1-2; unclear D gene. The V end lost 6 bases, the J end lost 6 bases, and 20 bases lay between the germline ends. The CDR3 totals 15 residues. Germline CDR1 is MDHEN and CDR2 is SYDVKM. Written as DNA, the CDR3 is TGTGCCAGCAGACCTAGACCGGTGGTCACGCATGGCTACACCTTC. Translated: CASRPRPVVTHGYTF.

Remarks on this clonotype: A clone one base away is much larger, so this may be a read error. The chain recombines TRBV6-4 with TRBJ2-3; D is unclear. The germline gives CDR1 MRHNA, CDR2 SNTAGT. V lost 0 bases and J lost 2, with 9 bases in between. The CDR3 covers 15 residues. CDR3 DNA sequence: TGTGCCAGCAGTGACTCGGCGGAATTCACAGATACGCAGTATTTT. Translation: CASSDSAEFTDTQYF.

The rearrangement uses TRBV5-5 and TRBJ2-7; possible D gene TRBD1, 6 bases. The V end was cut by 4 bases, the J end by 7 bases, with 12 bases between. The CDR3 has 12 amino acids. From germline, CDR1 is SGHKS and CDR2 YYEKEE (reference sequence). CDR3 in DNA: TGTGCCAGCAGCCAGGACAGACTGGAGCAGTACTTC. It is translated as CASSQDRLEQYF.

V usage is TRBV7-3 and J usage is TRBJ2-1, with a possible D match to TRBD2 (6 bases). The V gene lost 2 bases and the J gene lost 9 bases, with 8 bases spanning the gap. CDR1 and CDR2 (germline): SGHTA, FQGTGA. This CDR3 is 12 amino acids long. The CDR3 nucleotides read TGTGCCAGCAGCTTATCCGGGGGTGAGCAGTTCTTC. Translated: CASSLSGGEQFF.

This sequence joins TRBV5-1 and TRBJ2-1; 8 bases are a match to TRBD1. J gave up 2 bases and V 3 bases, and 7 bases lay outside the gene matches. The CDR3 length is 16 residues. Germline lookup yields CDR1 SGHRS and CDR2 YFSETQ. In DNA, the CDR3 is TGCGCCAGCAGCTGGAGGACAGGGCTGGCCTACAATGAGCAGTTCTTC. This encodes CASSWRTGLAYNEQFF.

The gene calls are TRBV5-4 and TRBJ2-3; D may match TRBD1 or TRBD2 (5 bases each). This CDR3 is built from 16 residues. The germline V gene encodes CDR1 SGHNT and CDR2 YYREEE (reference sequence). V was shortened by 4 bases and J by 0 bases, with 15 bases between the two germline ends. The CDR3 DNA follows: TGTGCCAGCAGCGCCCCCGGGACCGACAGCACAGATACGCAGTATTTT. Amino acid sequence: CASSAPGTDSTDTQYF.

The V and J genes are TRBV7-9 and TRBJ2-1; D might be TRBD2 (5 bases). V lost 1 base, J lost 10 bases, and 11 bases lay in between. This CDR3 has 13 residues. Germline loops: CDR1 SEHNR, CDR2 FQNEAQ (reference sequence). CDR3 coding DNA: TGTGCCAGCAGCTTAGTGTCCACGGGAGAGCAGTTCTTC. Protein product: CASSLVSTGEQFF.

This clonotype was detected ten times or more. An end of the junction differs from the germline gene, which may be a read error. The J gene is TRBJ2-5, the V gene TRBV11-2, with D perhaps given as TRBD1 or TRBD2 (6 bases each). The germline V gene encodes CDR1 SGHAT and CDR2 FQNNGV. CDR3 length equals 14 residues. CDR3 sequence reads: CASSLDGGEETQYF. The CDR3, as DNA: TGTGCCAGCAGCCTAGACGGGGGCGAAGAGACCCAGTACTTC.

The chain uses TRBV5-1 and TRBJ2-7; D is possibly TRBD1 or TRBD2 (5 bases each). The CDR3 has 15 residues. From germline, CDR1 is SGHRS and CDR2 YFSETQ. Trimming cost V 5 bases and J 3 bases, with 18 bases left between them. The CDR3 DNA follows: TGCGCCAGCAGAAGAGTAACGGGACCGGGCTACGAGCAGTACTTC. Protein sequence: CASRRVTGPGYEQYF.

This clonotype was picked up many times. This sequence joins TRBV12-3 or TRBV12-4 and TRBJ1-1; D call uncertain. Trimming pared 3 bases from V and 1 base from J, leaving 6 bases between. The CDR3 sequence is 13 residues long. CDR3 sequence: CASSLGQNTEAFF. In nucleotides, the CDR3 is TGTGCCAGCAGTTTGGGCCAGAACACTGAAGCTTTCTTT.

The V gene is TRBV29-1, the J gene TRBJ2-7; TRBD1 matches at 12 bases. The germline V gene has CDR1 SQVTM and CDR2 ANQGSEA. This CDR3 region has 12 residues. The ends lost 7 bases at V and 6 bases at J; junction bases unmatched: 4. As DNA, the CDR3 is TGCAGCGCGGGACAGGGGGCTGGCGAGCAGTACTTC. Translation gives CSAGQGAGEQYF.

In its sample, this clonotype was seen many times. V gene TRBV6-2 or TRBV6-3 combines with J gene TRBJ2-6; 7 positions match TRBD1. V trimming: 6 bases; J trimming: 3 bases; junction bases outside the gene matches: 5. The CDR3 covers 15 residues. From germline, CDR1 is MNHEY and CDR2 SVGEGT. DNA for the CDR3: TGTGCCAGCAGACCCGACAGGGTTGGGGCCAACGTCCTGACTTTC. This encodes CASRPDRVGANVLTF.

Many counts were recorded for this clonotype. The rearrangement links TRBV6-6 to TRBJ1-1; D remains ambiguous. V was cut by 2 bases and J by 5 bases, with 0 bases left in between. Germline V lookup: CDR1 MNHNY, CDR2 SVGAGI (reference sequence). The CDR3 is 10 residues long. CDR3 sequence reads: CASSYTEAFF. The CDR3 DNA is TGTGCCAGCAGTTACACTGAAGCTTTCTTT.

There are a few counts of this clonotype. Written as DNA, the CDR3 is TGTGCCAGCAGCAAAGACAGGGGATTATTCAATGAGCAGTTCTTC. Translation: CASSKDRGLFNEQFF. V and J are TRBV11-2 and TRBJ2-1; 8 bases match TRBD1. CDR3 length: 15 residues. With 5 bases clipped from V and 6 bases from J, the junction kept 9 bases outside the gene matches. The germline gives CDR1 SGHAT, CDR2 FQNNGV.

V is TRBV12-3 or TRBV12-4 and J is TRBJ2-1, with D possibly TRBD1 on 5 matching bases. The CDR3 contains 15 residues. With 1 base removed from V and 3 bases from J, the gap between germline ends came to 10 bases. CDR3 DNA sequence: TGTGCCAGCAGTTTAGGGCAGGGAAGCTACAATGAGCAGTTCTTC. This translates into CASSLGQGSYNEQFF.

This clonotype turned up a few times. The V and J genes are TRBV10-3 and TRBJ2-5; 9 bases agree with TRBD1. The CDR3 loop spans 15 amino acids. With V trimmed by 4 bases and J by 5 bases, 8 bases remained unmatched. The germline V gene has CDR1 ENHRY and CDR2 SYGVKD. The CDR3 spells CAISGGQGRSETQYF. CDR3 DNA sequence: TGTGCCATCAGTGGAGGACAGGGGAGGTCGGAGACCCAGTACTTC.

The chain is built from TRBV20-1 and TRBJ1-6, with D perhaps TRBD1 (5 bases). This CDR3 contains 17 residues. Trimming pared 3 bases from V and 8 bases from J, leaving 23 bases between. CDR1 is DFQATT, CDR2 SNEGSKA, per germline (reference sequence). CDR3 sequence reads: CSARNSTVGTWDSPLHF. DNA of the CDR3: TGCAGTGCTAGGAATTCGACAGTAGGAACTTGGGATTCACCCCTCCACTTT.